This T cell receptor (beta chain) came from a study of shared clonotypes between healthy human individuals. Study-level findings and limits: The sampled material consisted only of blood, and tissue repertoires are likely to differ.

Concerning this clone itself: Its target is unknown.

It was at deep level that the assay was run. Unsorted PBMC DNA was sequenced on ten immunoSEQ deep assay plates. Original processing notes: In the immunoSEQ data, sequences were junction-only and lacked quality scores, so filtering differed. Clones were read by immunoSEQ multiplex PCR, and TCRdb kept only the in-frame ones, dropping some. For V, J and clone size, that table is used; D and trimming come from the DNA. The table has around 440,000 clones, around 77% seen once. The receptor was isolated from a woman in her 40s in good health. Some clones in this sample may be carry-over from other donors' samples. The sequencing sample was made of PBMCs.

The CDR3 DNA sequence: TGTGCCAGCAGCCGAGCCGGGACACTAGCCTACGAGCAGTACTTC. Encoded protein: CASSRAGTLAYEQYF. The chain recombines TRBV7-2 with TRBJ2-7, with D maybe TRBD1 (6 bases). Germline assignment: CDR1 SGHTA and CDR2 FQGNSA. V lost 5 bases and J 2 bases, leaving 16 bases between the germline ends. The CDR3 contains 15 residues.